This T cell receptor (beta chain) came from a study of T-cell memory formation after mild COVID-19. Broader study findings: The finding that pre-infection memory included some responding clones suggested that cross-reactive memory joined. Specificity for SARS-CoV-2 was not confirmed among the second-wave clones peaking on day 37. CD8+ contracting clones occupied EMRA, while CD4+ ones occupied mainly CM and EM. Balance between CD4 and CD8 was seen in clones contracting day 15 to 85, and a CD4+ lean was seen in later expanders.

A single record per CDR3 protein comes from TCRdb applying MiXCR to the 5' RACE reads. The sample holds 170,000 or so distinct CDR3 sequences, about a fifth seen once. The table lists this clonotype with a few counts. No antigen is known for it. After removal of 6 bases from V and 4 bases from J, the junction contained 11 bases not matched to a gene. The CDR3 is made up of 17 amino acids. The clonotype originates from an adult woman who had mild COVID-19 (a few samples of this study predate the infection). Cell type and time point are not known. The source material was PBMCs or a T cell subset sorted from them (not recorded which). The chain uses TRBV12-3 or TRBV12-4 and TRBJ2-3; 12 bases are a match to TRBD2. CDR3 nucleotides: TGTGCCAGCAGCGGTAACCTAGCGGGGGGGCCGTCAGATACGCAGTATTTT. This encodes CASSGNLAGGPSDTQYF.